A selection of T cell receptor beta chains follows, all from one sample in a study of blood T cell repertoires in COVID-19. Some clones are missing from TCRdb's copy, which holds only in-frame ones; the method was immunoSEQ multiplex PCR. The data contain fewer than 250,000 clones, around 90% of them singletons. Sequencing used peripheral blood. These receptor sequences come from a man aged 25-45 years with COVID-19, enrolled during active disease. The CDR3 runs from the conserved cysteine through the conserved F or W. D genes are given only for firm matches. Size tells how often a clone was seen (once, few, many) or the class of an expanded clone, and some rows leave it out.

>15|NA|TRBV20-1|NA|TRBJ2-3
TGCAGTGCTAGTAGAGGAACGGTGAGCACAGATACGCAGTATTTT
CSASRGTVSTDTQYF
>10|NA|TRBV27|NA|TRBJ1-5
TGTGCCAGCAGGCGTCAGCCCCAGCATTTT
CASRRQPQHF
>14|NA|TRBV2|NA|TRBJ1-4
TGTGCCAGCAAAAGGAACAGCGGTAATGAAAAACTGTTTTTT
CASKRNSGNEKLFF
>15|TRBD2|TRBV24-1|NA|TRBJ2-7
TGTGCCACCAGTGATTTTAGCGGGGAGTCGTACGAGCAGTACTTC
CATSDFSGESYEQYF
>15|NA|TRBV14|NA|TRBJ2-2
TGTGCCAGCAGCCTCACGACTACATACACCGGGGAGCTGTTTTTT
CASSLTTTYTGELFF
>14|NA|TRBV28|few|TRBJ2-7
TGTGCCAGCAGATCCTGGCGGGGTATAAGGGAGCAGTACTTC
CASRSWRGIREQYF
>14|TRBD1|TRBV3-1/TRBV3-2|NA|TRBJ1-1
TGTGCCAGCAGCCAAGATCTAGGACAGGAGGAAGCTTTCTTT
CASSQDLGQEEAFF
>13|NA|TRBV12-3/TRBV12-4|NA|TRBJ1-1
TGTGCCAGCAGGTACGCAGGGCACACTGAAGCTTTCTTT
CASRYAGHTEAFF
>13|TRBD1|TRBV5-5|NA|TRBJ2-7
TGTGCCAGCAGCTGGGACAGCCCCTACGAGCAGTACTTC
CASSWDSPYEQYF
>14|TRBD1|TRBV5-1|NA|TRBJ2-3
TGCGCCAGCAGACGACAGGGAAACACAGATACGCAGTATTTT
CASRRQGNTDTQYF
>14|NA|TRBV2|NA|TRBJ2-3
TGTGCCAGTAGAATCGCGTCTAGCACAGATACGCAGTATTTT
CASRIASSTDTQYF
>14|NA|TRBV28|NA|TRBJ2-7
TGTGCCAGCAGTTCCCCCGGAGATACCTACGAGCAGTACTTC
CASSSPGDTYEQYF
>16|NA|TRBV28|NA|TRBJ2-1
TGTGCCAGCAGTTTGGGGACTTCCTCTTCCTACAATGAGCAGTTCTTC
CASSLGTSSSYNEQFF
>13|NA|TRBV6-6|once|TRBJ2-3
TGTGCCAGCAGTCGGATGAGGGCAGATACGCAGTATTTT
CASSRMRADTQYF
>17|NA|TRBV4-3|NA|TRBJ1-1
TGCGCCAGCAGCCAACGACCGGGCGCGGGGGCGAACACTGAAGCTTTCTTT
CASSQRPGAGANTEAFF
>15|NA|TRBV5-1|few|TRBJ2-7
TGCGCCAGCAGCTTGAGGCAGGGACTCTCCTACGAGCAGTACTTC
CASSLRQGLSYEQYF
>15|TRBD1|TRBV4-1|once|TRBJ1-1
TGCGCCAGCAGCCAAGGTGGGACAGGGGGCACTGAAGCTTTCTTT
CASSQGGTGGTEAFF
>18|TRBD1|TRBV6-2/TRBV6-3|NA|TRBJ2-1
TGTGCCAGCAGTTCCCCTCAGGGGGCCCGAAGCTCCTACAATGAGCAGTTCTTC
CASSSPQGARSSYNEQFF
>15|NA|TRBV24-1|NA|TRBJ2-1
TGTGCCACCAGTATCGGGAGTAGCTCCTACAATGAGCAGTTCTTC
CATSIGSSSYNEQFF